This is a list of T cell receptor beta chains from one sample in a study of blood T cell repertoires in COVID-19. Some clones are missing from TCRdb's copy, which holds only in-frame ones; the method was immunoSEQ multiplex PCR. The profile covers about 89,000 clones, with nearly 95% appearing a single time and less than 5% taken by the ten largest. The sample was peripheral blood. These receptors originate from a human donor with active COVID-19. The donor label of this sample is uncertain. Both conserved end residues are part of each CDR3. A D gene is named only where the DNA matches it firmly. The listing skips clone size in some rows; elsewhere it reads once, few, many or a size class.

j_gene	d_gene	len	v_gene	abundance	CDR3nt	CDR3aa
TRBJ1-1	-	14	TRBV9	-	TGTGCCAGCAGCGTAAGTACAGGGAACACTGAAGCTTTCTTT	CASSVSTGNTEAFF
TRBJ1-1	-	13	TRBV12-3/TRBV12-4	-	TGTGCCAGCAGTCGTCGACAGAACACTGAAGCTTTCTTT	CASSRRQNTEAFF
TRBJ2-7	-	15	TRBV14	-	TGTGCCAGCAGCCAGCAACAGGGTACGACCTACGAGCAGTACTTC	CASSQQQGTTYEQYF
TRBJ2-6	-	18	TRBV27	-	TGTGCCAGCAGTTTTCGGGGAGTATTCCCATCTGGGGCCAACGTCCTGACTTTC	CASSFRGVFPSGANVLTF
TRBJ2-3	-	15	TRBV4-1	once	TGCGCCAGCAGCCACCCTGCTACGTCCACAGATACGCAGTATTTT	CASSHPATSTDTQYF
TRBJ2-3	-	16	TRBV11-2	-	TGTGCCAGCAGCTTACTCCCCTTCGAGGGCGCAGATACGCAGTATTTT	CASSLLPFEGADTQYF
TRBJ1-5	-	19	TRBV6-2/TRBV6-3	-	TGTGCCAGCAGTTACTCGAGTGGGAGGCAGACTCTTATCAATCAGCCCCAGCATTTT	CASSYSSGRQTLINQPQHF
TRBJ2-4	TRBD2	17	TRBV28	-	TGTGCCAGCAGTCTAGGGCCCGGGGGGGTAGCCAAAAACATTCAGTACTTC	CASSLGPGGVAKNIQYF
TRBJ1-2	-	13	TRBV6-5	-	TGTGCCAGCAGTCAGACAGGACAATATGGCTACACCTTC	CASSQTGQYGYTF
TRBJ2-1	-	15	TRBV5-1	-	TGCGCCAGCAGCTTGGCAGGGGATGGGCTCTATGAGCAGTTCTTC	CASSLAGDGLYEQFF
TRBJ1-5	-	18	TRBV12-5	-	TGTGCTAGTGGTTTGGATTCAGATCCCCGATATAGCAATCAGCCCCAGCATTTT	CASGLDSDPRYSNQPQHF
TRBJ1-1	TRBD1	16	TRBV7-2	-	TGTGCCAGCAGCCCAGGACAGGGTTACGGGAACACTGAAGCTTTCTTT	CASSPGQGYGNTEAFF
TRBJ1-2	-	13	TRBV6-5	-	TGTGCCACCTCTCGGGAACCTAACTATGGCTACACCTTC	CATSREPNYGYTF
TRBJ1-3	-	14	TRBV7-9	once	TGTGCCAGCAGCTTAGAAGTCAGTGGAAACACCATATATTTT	CASSLEVSGNTIYF
TRBJ2-1	TRBD1	13	TRBV10-1	-	TGCGCCACCAGCCGGGACAGACTGAATGAGCAGTTCTTC	CATSRDRLNEQFF
TRBJ2-7	TRBD2	16	TRBV4-2	-	TGTGCCAGCAGCCAAGGAGGAGCGGGGGGCACCTACGAGCAGTACTTC	CASSQGGAGGTYEQYF